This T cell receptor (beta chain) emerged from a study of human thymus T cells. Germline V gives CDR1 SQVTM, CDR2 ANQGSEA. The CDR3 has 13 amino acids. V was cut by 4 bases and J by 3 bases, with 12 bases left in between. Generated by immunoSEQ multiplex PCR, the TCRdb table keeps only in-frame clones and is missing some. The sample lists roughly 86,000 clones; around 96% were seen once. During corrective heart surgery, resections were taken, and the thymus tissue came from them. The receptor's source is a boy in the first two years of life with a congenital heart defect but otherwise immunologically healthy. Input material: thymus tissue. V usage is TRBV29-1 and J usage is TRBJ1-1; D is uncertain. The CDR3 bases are TGCAGCGTTGGGTCCCTGGGATACACTGAAGCTTTCTTT. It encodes CSVGSLGYTEAFF.